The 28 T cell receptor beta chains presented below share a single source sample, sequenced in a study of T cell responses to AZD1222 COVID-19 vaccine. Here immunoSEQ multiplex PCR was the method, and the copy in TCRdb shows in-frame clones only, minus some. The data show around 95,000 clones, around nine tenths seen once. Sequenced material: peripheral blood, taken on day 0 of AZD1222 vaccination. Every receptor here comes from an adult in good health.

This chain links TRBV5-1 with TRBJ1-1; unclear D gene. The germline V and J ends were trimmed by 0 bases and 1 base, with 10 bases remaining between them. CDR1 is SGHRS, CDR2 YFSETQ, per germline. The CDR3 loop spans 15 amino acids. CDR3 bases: TGCGCCAGCAGCTTGGTTGTCCGAAAGAACACTGAAGCTTTCTTT. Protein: CASSLVVRKNTEAFF.

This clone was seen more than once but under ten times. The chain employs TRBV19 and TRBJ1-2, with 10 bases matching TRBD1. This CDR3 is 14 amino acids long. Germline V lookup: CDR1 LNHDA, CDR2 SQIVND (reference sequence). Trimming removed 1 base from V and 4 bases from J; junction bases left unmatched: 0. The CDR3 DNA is TGTGCCAGTAGTATAGGGACAGGGGGCTATGGCTACACCTTC. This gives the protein CASSIGTGGYGYTF.

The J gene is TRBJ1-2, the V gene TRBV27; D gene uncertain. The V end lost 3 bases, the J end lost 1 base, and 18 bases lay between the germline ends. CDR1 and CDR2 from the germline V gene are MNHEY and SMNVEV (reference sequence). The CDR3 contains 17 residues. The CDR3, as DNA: TGTGCCAGCAGTTTTACTCTTCCGGGCAGGCATAACTATGGCTACACCTTC. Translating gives CASSFTLPGRHNYGYTF.

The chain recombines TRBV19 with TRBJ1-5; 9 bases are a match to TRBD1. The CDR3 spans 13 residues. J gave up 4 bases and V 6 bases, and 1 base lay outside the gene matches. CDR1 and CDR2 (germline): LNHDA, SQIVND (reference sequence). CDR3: CASRGTGNQPQHF. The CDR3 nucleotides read TGTGCCAGTAGGGGGACAGGGAATCAGCCCCAGCATTTT.

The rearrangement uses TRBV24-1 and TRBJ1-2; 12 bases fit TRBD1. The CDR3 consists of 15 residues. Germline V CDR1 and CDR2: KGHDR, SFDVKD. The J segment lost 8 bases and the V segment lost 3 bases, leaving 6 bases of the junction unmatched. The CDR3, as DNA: TGTGCCACCAGTGATCCGGGACAGGGGGCTAGCGGCTACACCTTC. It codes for CATSDPGQGASGYTF.

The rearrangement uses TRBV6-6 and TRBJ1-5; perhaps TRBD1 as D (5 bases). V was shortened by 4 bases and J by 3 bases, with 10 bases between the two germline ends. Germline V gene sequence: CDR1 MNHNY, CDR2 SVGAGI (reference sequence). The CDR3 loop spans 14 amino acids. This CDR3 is CASSLTGANQPQHF. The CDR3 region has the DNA TGTGCCAGCAGTTTAACAGGTGCCAATCAGCCCCAGCATTTT.

The CDR3 coding sequence is TGTGCCAGCAGCTTCCGGGAGGACGAGCAGTACTTC. Protein sequence: CASSFREDEQYF. The chain couples TRBV5-5 to TRBJ2-7, with TRBD2 matching 7 bases. This CDR3 spans 12 amino acids. Germline V CDR1 and CDR2: SGHKS, YYEKEE (reference sequence). J gave up 5 bases and V 2 bases, and 1 base lay outside the gene matches. Using reference TRBV5-5 and TRBJ2-7 for the parts outside the CDR3, the full variable domain is DAGVTQSPTHLIKTRGQQVTLRCSPISGHKSVSWYQQVLGQGPQFIFQYYEKEERGRGNFPDRFSARQFPNYSSELNVNALLLGDSALYLCASSFREDEQYFGPGTRLTVT.

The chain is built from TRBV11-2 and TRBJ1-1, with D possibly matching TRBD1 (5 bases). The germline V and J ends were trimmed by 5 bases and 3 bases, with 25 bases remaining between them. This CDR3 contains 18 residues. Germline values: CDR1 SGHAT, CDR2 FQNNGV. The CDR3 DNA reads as TGTGCCAGCAGCCTTAGGGGATTCGGGGCCGGTGTGGACACTGAAGCTTTCTTT. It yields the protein CASSLRGFGAGVDTEAFF.

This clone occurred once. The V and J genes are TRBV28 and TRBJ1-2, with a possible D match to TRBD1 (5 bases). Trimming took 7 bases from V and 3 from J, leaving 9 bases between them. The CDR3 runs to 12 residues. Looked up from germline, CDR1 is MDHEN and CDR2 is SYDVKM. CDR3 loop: CASKDSYYGYTF. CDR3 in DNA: TGTGCCAGCAAAGACAGCTACTATGGCTACACCTTC.

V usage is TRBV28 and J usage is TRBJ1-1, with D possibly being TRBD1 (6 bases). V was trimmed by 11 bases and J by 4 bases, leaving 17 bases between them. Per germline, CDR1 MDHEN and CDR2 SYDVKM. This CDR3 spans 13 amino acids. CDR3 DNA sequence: TGTGCCTCCTCCACTGGGGACACCACTGAAGCTTTCTTT. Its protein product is CASSTGDTTEAFF.

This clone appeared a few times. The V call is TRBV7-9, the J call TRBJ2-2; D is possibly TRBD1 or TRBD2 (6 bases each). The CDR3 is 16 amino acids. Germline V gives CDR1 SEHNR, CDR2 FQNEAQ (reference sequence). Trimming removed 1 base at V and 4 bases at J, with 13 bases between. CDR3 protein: CASSLVGGPGTGELFF. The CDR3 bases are TGTGCCAGCAGCTTAGTTGGGGGGCCCGGCACCGGGGAGCTGTTTTTT.

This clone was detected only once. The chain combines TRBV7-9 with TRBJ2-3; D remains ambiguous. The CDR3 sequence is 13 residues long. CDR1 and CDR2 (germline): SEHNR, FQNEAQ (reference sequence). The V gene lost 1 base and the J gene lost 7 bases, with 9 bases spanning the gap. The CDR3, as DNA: TGTGCCAGCAGCTTAGAGAGTGGATATACGCAGTATTTT. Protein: CASSLESGYTQYF.

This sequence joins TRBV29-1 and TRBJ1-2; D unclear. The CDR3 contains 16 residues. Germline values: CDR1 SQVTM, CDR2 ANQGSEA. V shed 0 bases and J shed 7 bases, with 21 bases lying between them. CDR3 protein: CSVEEPSKTTQRGYTF. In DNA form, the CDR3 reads TGCAGCGTTGAAGAGCCGTCCAAGACTACCCAGCGTGGCTACACCTTC.

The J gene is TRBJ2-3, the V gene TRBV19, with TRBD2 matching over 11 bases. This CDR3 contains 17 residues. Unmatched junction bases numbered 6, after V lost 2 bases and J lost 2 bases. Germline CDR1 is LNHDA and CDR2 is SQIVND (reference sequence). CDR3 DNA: TGTGCCAGTAGTATATGGGCTAGCGGGAGGACCACAGATACGCAGTATTTT. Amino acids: CASSIWASGRTTDTQYF.

Written as DNA, the CDR3 is TGTGCCAGTACCAAGGTTGGGGGTCGGACTGAAGCTTTCTTT. This sequence encodes CASTKVGGRTEAFF. J is TRBJ1-1 and V is TRBV19, with a possible D match to TRBD1 (5 bases). The CDR3 is 14 amino acids. V lost 7 bases and J lost 5, with 17 bases in between. The germline V gene has CDR1 LNHDA and CDR2 SQIVND (reference sequence).

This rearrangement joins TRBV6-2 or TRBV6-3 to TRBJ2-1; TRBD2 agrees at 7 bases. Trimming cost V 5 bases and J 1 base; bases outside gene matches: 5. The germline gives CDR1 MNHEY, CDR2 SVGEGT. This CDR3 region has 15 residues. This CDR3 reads CASSDTSVSYNEQFF. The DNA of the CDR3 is TGTGCCAGCAGTGACACTAGCGTTTCCTACAATGAGCAGTTCTTC.

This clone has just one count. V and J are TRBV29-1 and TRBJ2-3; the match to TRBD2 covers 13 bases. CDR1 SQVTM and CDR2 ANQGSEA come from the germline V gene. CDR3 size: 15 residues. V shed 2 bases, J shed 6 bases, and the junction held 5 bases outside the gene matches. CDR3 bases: TGCAGCGTTGAACCAACTAGCGGGAGGGCCGATACGCAGTATTTT. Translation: CSVEPTSGRADTQYF.

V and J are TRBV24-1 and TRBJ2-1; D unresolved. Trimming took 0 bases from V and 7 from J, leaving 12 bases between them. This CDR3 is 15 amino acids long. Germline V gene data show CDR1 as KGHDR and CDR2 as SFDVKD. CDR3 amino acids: CATSDLQAQANEQFF. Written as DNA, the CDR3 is TGTGCCACCAGTGATTTGCAAGCCCAGGCGAATGAGCAGTTCTTC.

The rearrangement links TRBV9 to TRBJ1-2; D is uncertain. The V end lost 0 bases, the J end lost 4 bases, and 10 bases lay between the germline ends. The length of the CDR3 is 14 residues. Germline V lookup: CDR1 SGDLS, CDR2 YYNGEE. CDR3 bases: TGTGCCAGCAGCGTAGACGGAGGAAGCTATGGCTACACCTTC. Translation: CASSVDGGSYGYTF.

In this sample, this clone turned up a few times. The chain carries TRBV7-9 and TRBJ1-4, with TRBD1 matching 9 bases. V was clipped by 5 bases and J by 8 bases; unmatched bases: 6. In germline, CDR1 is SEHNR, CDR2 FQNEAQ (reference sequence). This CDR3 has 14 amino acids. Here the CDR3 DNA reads TGTGCCAGCAGCCCTCGGGACAGGGACGAAAAACTGTTTTTT. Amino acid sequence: CASSPRDRDEKLFF.

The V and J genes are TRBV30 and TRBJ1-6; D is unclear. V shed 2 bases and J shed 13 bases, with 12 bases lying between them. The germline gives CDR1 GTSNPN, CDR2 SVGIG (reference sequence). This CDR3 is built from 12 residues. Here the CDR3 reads CAWSPTRYPLHF. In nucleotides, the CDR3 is TGTGCCTGGAGTCCTACTCGTTATCCCCTCCACTTT.

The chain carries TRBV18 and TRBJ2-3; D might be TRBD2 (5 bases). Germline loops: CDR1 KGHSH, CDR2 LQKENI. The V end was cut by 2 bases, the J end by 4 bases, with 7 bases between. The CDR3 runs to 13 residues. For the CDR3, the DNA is TGTGCCAGCTCACCAGGGAGTGCAGATACGCAGTATTTT. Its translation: CASSPGSADTQYF.

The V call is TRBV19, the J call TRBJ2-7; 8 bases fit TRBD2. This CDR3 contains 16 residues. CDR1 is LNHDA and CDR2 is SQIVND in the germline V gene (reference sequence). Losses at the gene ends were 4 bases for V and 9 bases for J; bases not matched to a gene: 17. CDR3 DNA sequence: TGTGCCAGTAGTACCTCCGGGGGGGGCGAACTAAAACGGCAGTACTTC. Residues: CASSTSGGGELKRQYF.

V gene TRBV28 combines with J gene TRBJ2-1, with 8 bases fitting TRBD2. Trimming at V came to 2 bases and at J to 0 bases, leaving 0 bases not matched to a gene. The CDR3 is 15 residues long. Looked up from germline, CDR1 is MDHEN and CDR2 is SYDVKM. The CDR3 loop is CASSLSGSSYNEQFF. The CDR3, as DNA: TGTGCCAGCAGTTTAAGCGGGAGCTCCTACAATGAGCAGTTCTTC.

The CDR3 sequence: CASSVGLTGTNTEAFF. The CDR3 bases are TGTGCCAGCAGCGTAGGATTGACAGGGACGAACACTGAAGCTTTCTTT. The gene calls are TRBV9 and TRBJ1-1, with 7 bases fitting TRBD1. Germline V gene sequence: CDR1 SGDLS, CDR2 YYNGEE. The CDR3 runs 16 residues. The V gene end was trimmed by 0 bases and the J gene end by 1 base; junction bases not matched to a gene: 6.

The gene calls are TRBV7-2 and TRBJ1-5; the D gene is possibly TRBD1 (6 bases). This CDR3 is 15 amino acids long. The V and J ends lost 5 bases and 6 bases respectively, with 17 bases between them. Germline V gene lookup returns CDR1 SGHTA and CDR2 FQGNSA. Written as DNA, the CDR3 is TGTGCCAGCAGCCCTTGGGGGGGGCAGGGTCAGCCCCAGCATTTT. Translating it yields CASSPWGGQGQPQHF.

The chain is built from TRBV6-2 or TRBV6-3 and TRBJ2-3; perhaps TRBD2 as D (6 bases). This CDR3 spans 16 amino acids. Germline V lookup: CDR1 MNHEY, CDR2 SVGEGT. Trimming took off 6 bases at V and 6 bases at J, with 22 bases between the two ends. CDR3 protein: CASRYPGLTGADTQYF. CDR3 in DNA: TGTGCCAGCAGGTACCCTGGGCTTACGGGAGCTGATACGCAGTATTTT.

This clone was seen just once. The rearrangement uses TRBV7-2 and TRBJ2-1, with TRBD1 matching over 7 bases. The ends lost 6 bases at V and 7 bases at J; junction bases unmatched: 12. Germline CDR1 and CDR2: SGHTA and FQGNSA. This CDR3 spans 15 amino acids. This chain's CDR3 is CASRKKGTVRNEQFF. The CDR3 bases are TGTGCCAGCAGGAAAAAAGGGACAGTCCGTAATGAGCAGTTCTTC.